This is a list of T cell receptor beta chains from one sample in a study of blood T cell repertoires in COVID-19. Produced via immunoSEQ multiplex PCR; TCRdb's table is partial and in-frame only. The table has about 53,000 clones, just under 85% seen once. Source material: peripheral blood. Receptor source: a human donor in a cohort sampled during active COVID-19. The CDR3 runs from the conserved cysteine through the conserved F or W. The D gene is left open where the match is weak. Clone size, where shown, is once, few, many, or a class for clones that have expanded.

V	D	size	J	length	CDR3	DNA
TRBV27	-	once	TRBJ2-3	12	CASTDLADTQYF	TGTGCCAGCACTGACCTAGCGGATACGCAGTATTTT
TRBV6-1	-	-	TRBJ1-1	14	CASSDPGTLTEAFF	TGTGCCAGCAGTGATCCCGGGACTCTCACTGAAGCTTTCTTT
TRBV2	TRBD2	-	TRBJ2-7	13	CASGGGNSYEQYF	TGTGCCAGCGGCGGGGGTAACTCCTACGAGCAGTACTTC
TRBV4-2	TRBD2	-	TRBJ2-1	17	CASSQELAGGTYNEQFF	TGTGCCAGCAGCCAAGAACTGGCGGGGGGGACCTACAATGAGCAGTTCTTC
TRBV18	TRBD2	-	TRBJ2-1	17	CASSWTSGGGSYNEQFF	TGTGCCAGCTCGTGGACTAGCGGGGGGGGCTCCTACAATGAGCAGTTCTTC
TRBV6-6	TRBD1	-	TRBJ1-2	14	CAIRQDRGDYGYTF	TGTGCCATCCGGCAGGACAGGGGGGATTATGGCTACACCTTC
TRBV25-1	TRBD1	-	TRBJ2-3	14	CATQQRDRGDTQYF	TGTGCCACCCAGCAGCGGGACAGGGGAGATACGCAGTATTTT
TRBV9	-	once	TRBJ1-5	15	CASSRSGTSNQPQHF	TGTGCCAGCAGCCGATCAGGGACTTCCAATCAGCCCCAGCATTTT
TRBV19	TRBD1	-	TRBJ1-2	15	CASVRQGASWYGYTF	TGTGCCAGTGTCCGACAGGGGGCGTCGTGGTATGGCTACACCTTC
TRBV11-2	TRBD1	-	TRBJ1-1	15	CASSPRTGMGTEAFF	TGTGCCAGCAGTCCACGGACAGGGATGGGCACTGAAGCTTTCTTT
TRBV28	-	-	TRBJ2-2	13	CASSLRNPGELFF	TGTGCCAGCAGTTTGAGGAACCCCGGGGAGCTGTTTTTT
TRBV6-5	-	-	TRBJ1-2	13	CASNTGGTGGYTF	TGTGCCAGCAATACGGGCGGCACGGGGGGCTACACCTTC
TRBV5-1	-	-	TRBJ2-2	13	CASWQGNTGELFF	TGCGCCAGCTGGCAGGGGAACACCGGGGAGCTGTTTTTT
TRBV19	-	-	TRBJ1-1	14	CASQPRGFGTEAFF	TGTGCCAGTCAGCCTAGGGGGTTCGGCACTGAAGCTTTCTTT
TRBV27	-	-	TRBJ2-5	15	CASSLFPGSGSTQYF	TGTGCCAGCAGTTTATTCCCAGGATCGGGATCGACCCAGTACTTC
TRBV7-2	-	-	TRBJ1-2	15	CASSPGEGRMYGYTF	TGTGCCAGCAGCCCAGGGGAGGGGAGGATGTATGGCTACACCTTC
TRBV5-8	-	-	TRBJ1-5	15	CASSSGMYSNQPQHF	TGTGCCAGCAGCTCCGGGATGTATAGCAATCAGCCCCAGCATTTT
TRBV6-5	TRBD1	-	TRBJ1-1	13	CASSRTGGREAFF	TGTGCCAGCAGCCGGACAGGAGGGCGGGAAGCTTTCTTT
TRBV7-7	-	-	TRBJ2-7	15	CASSLFPGESYEQYF	TGTGCCAGCAGCTTATTCCCAGGGGAATCCTACGAGCAGTACTTC
TRBV9	TRBD1	medium-sized	TRBJ2-7	13	CASSGQGAYEQYF	TGTGCCAGCAGCGGGCAGGGGGCCTACGAGCAGTACTTC
TRBV11-2	-	-	TRBJ2-7	11	CASSPLYEQYF	TGTGCCAGCAGTCCTTTGTACGAGCAGTACTTC
TRBV29-1	-	-	TRBJ1-3	14	CSAEDSSSGNTIYF	TGCAGCGCTGAGGACTCGAGCTCTGGAAACACCATATATTTT
TRBV19	TRBD1	-	TRBJ2-7	14	CASSSGTGAYEQYF	TGTGCCAGTAGTTCCGGGACAGGGGCCTACGAGCAGTACTTC
TRBV7-2	-	-	TRBJ2-7	14	CASSQWRGPYEQYF	TGTGCCAGCAGCCAGTGGCGGGGGCCATACGAGCAGTACTTC
TRBV29-1	-	many	TRBJ2-3	11	CSIRGTDTQYF	TGCAGCATCAGGGGAACAGATACGCAGTATTTT
TRBV5-1	-	-	TRBJ2-7	13	CASSQDSSYEQYF	TGCGCCAGCAGCCAGGACAGCTCCTACGAGCAGTACTTC
TRBV12-5	TRBD1	-	TRBJ1-5	17	CASGSRLGGASNQPQHF	TGTGCTAGTGGTTCACGATTAGGGGGCGCCAGCAATCAGCCCCAGCATTTT
TRBV10-2	-	few	TRBJ2-7	14	CASSEPPGWDEQYF	TGCGCCAGCAGTGAGCCCCCGGGGTGGGACGAGCAGTACTTC
TRBV28	TRBD1	-	TRBJ2-5	17	CASIIGGQTGDQETQYF	TGTGCCAGTATAATAGGGGGCCAAACAGGAGACCAAGAGACCCAGTACTTC
TRBV7-2	TRBD2	-	TRBJ2-1	12	CASSLGLDVQFF	TGTGCCAGCAGCCTTGGACTAGACGTGCAGTTCTTC
TRBV6-6	-	-	TRBJ1-2	13	CASTSTGTGGYTF	TGTGCCAGCACCTCTACAGGGACGGGTGGCTACACCTTC
TRBV6-5	-	-	TRBJ2-7	13	CASSGQGTYEQYF	TGTGCCAGCTCGGGACAAGGGACCTACGAGCAGTACTTC
TRBV9	TRBD2	-	TRBJ2-3	17	CASSVGSSGVLTDTQYF	TGTGCCAGCAGCGTAGGATCAAGCGGGGTTCTCACAGATACGCAGTATTTT
TRBV6-5	-	-	TRBJ1-6	16	CASSFARGEANSPLHF	TGTGCCAGCAGTTTTGCTCGGGGGGAAGCTAATTCACCCCTCCACTTT
TRBV19	-	-	TRBJ1-5	15	CASSPDRLSNQPQHF	TGTGCCAGTAGTCCCGACAGGTTGAGCAATCAGCCCCAGCATTTT